One TCR beta chain is described in this entry. No antigen is known for it. The germline gives CDR1 GTSNPN, CDR2 SVGIG (reference sequence). This CDR3 is 13 amino acids long. Trimming cost V 4 bases and J 7 bases, with 15 bases left between them. Unique molecular identifiers were used in preparing the TCRbeta library. TCRdb analysed the PCR reads with MiXCR anew, one entry per CDR3 protein. Altogether approximately 270,000 distinct CDR3 sequences are present, roughly a quarter being singletons, with the ten largest covering 4% to 5.5%. The entry originates in a study of T-cell reconstitution after alpha-beta-depleted transplantation in children. The study, taken as a whole, reports: By about two months after transplant, alpha-beta T cells reportedly arose from several hundred graft clones that had expanded. Recipient T cells and thymic progenitors that survived gave rise to the high TCRbeta diversity observed at day 60 in some patients.

The TCR sequence derives from a female patient aged 2-15 years who had a stem cell transplant for congenital amegakaryocytic thrombocytopenia, so the T cells may come from the graft donor. V and J are TRBV30 and TRBJ2-3; tentative D call: TRBD2 (7 bases). Sequencing was performed on PBMCs, mostly from graft donor cells, taken 360 days after TCRalphabeta/CD19-depleted stem cell transplant. CDR3 residues: CAWKPGGTNTQYF. CDR3 nucleotide sequence: TGTGCCTGGAAACCCGGGGGGACAAATACGCAGTATTTT.